This T cell receptor beta chain was observed in a study of CXCR3-negative and CXCR3-positive naive CD8 T cells. For the study at large: Cumulative TRB read yield was approximately 135 million, averaging about 1.5 +/- 0.3 million per library. General observations from the study: Fresh PBMCs went into most assays, and CXCR3 expression partly declined after cryopreservation. Researchers reported similar TRBV-TRBJ usage in naive CXCR3-negative and CXCR3-positive cells, though memory differed. Relative to CXCR3-negative naive cells, CXCR3-positive naive cells had more hydrophobic TRB CDR3s.

Naive CD8+ T cells had a CD45RO-CCR7+CD27+CD95- phenotype. In terms of frequency, this clonotype is medium-sized (0.01 to 0.1%). Its antigen is unknown. With UMI labels, 5' RACE was used to prepare the TRB cDNA libraries. TCRdb re-analyzed the 5' RACE reads; it lists each CDR3 protein once, without DNA. In total, the table holds 7,000 to 7,500 distinct CDR3 sequences. Per the germline V gene, CDR1 is DFQATT and CDR2 is SNEGSKA (reference sequence). The CDR3 runs 13 residues. Material for sequencing was naive CXCR3+ CD8+ T cells from blood. As to subset: CD45RO-CCR7+CD27+CD95- naive CD8+ T cells expressing CXCR3 (TNR3+). The V and J genes are TRBV20-1 and TRBJ2-7. This TCR was recovered from a human donor in good health. Some clones in this sample may be carry-over from other donors' samples. The CDR3: CSAVTGTAYEQYF.